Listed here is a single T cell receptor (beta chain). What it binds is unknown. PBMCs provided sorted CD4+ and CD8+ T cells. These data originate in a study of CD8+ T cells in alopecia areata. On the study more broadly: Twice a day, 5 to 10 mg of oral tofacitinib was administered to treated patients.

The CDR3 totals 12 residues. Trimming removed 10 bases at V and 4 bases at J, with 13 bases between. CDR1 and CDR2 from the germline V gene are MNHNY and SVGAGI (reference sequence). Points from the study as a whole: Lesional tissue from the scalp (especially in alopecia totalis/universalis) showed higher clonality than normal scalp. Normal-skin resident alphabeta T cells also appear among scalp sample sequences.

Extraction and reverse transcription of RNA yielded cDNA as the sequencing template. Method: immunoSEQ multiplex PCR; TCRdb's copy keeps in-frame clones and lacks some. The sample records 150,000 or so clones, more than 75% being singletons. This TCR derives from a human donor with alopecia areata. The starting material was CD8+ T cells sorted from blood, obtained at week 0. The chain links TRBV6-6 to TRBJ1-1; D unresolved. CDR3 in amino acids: CATSRGATEAFF. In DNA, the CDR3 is TGTGCCACAAGCCGCGGTGCCACTGAAGCTTTCTTT.